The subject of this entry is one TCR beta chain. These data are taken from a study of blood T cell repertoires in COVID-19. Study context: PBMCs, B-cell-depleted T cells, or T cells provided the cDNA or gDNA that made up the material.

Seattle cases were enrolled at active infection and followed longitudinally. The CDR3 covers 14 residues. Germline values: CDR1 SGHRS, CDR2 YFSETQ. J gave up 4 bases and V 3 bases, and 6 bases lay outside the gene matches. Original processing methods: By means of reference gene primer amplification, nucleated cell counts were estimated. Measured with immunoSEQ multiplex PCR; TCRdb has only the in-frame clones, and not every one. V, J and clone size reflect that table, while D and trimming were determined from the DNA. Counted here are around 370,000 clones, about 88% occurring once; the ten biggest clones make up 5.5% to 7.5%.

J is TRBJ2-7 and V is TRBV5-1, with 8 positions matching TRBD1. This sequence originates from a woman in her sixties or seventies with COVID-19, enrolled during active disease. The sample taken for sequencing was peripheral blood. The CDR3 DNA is TGCGCCAGCAGCTGGACAGGGTCCGGTTACGAGCAGTACTTC. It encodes CASSWTGSGYEQYF.